The clone carrying this TCR beta chain came up many times. As the template, RNA transcripts were used to amplify TCR beta CDR3 regions. Scientists carried out first-round RT-PCR using HTBI primers and then a second-round multiplex PCR. Via MiXCR, TCRdb re-called the multiplex PCR reads, giving one row per CDR3 protein. The sample contains under 800,000 distinct CDR3 sequences, about 20% of which appear only once. These data originate in a study of Graves' ophthalmopathy and Graves' hyperthyroidism. Germline CDR1 and CDR2: MDHEN and SYDVKM. This CDR3 is built from 15 residues. V was trimmed by 6 bases and J by 4 bases, leaving 15 bases between them.

The source is a woman aged 18-35 years with stable Graves' hyperthyroidism. Some clones in this sample may be carry-over from other donors' samples. Sequencing was done on a sample of peripheral blood. J is TRBJ2-2 and V is TRBV28; D unresolved. In DNA form, the CDR3 reads TGTGCCAGCAGAGCTCAAACCTATTCCACCGGGGAGCTGTTTTTT. It specifies CASRAQTYSTGELFF.